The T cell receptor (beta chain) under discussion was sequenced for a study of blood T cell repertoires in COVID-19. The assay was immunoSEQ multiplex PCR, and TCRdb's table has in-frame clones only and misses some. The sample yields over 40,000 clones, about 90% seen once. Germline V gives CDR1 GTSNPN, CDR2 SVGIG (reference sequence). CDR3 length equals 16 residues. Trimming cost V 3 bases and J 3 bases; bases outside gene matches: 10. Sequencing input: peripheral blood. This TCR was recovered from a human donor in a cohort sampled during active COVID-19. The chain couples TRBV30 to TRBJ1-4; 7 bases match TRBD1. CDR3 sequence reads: CAWRTAAGTANEKLFF. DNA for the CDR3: TGTGCCTGGAGAACAGCCGCCGGGACAGCTAATGAAAAACTGTTTTTT. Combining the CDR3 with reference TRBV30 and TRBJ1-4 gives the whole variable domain SQTIHQWPATLVQPVGSPLSLECTVEGTSNPNLYWYRQAAGRGLQLLFYSVGIGQISSEVPQNLSASRPQDRQFILSSKKLLLSDSGFYLCAWRTAAGTANEKLFFGSGTQLSVL.